The rows below give T cell receptor beta chains drawn from one sample of a study of regulatory T cells in long-lasting Graves disease. TCRdb ran MiXCR on the multiplex PCR reads and lists one entry per CDR3 protein. The data contain over 300,000 distinct CDR3 sequences, about 20% of them singletons. The sequencing used peripheral blood mononuclear cells (PBMCs), collected when the disease was refractory, from a patient treated with antithyroid drugs. These TCRs come from a female donor with Graves disease. Each CDR3 is given with its conserved first and last residue. The D gene is left open where the match is weak. Some rows mark clone size as missing; the rest say once, few, many or name a class of expanded clone.

size	V	J	D	DNA	CDR3
many	TRBV2	TRBJ2-2	-	TGTGCCAGCAGTGTCCGAGGCGGCCCGAACACCGGGGAGCTGTTTTTT	CASSVRGGPNTGELFF
many	TRBV29-1	TRBJ1-5	-	TGCAGCGTTGCCCCGGATAGCAATCAGCCCCAGCATTTT	CSVAPDSNQPQHF
many	TRBV6-1	TRBJ1-2	-	TGTGCCAGCATCGCGAACGATGGCTACACCTTC	CASIANDGYTF
-	TRBV29-1	TRBJ2-1	-	TGCAGCGTCCTTCGCCTCCTAGCAAATGAGCAGTTCTTC	CSVLRLLANEQFF
-	TRBV6-1	TRBJ2-4	-	TGTGCCAGCAGCCTCAGGGATATAGCCAAAAACATTCAGTACTTC	CASSLRDIAKNIQYF
-	TRBV6-1	TRBJ2-2	-	TGTGCCAGCAGTGGAGAGACCGGGGAGCTGTTTTTT	CASSGETGELFF
-	TRBV28	TRBJ2-7	-	TGTGCCAGCAGTTGGACAAGCTACGAGCAGTACTTC	CASSWTSYEQYF
-	TRBV10-3	TRBJ2-6	-	TGTGCCATCAGTGCCTGGGGGTCCGGGGCCAACGTCCTGACTTTC	CAISAWGSGANVLTF
many	TRBV20-1	TRBJ1-2	TRBD1	TGCAGTGCAACCGGGACAGGTGGCTACACCTTC	CSATGTGGYTF
few	TRBV30	TRBJ2-1	TRBD1	TGTGCCTGGAGTGTCCGAGACAGGGGGTCGAGTGAGCAGTTCTTC	CAWSVRDRGSSEQFF
many	TRBV15	TRBJ1-4	-	TGTGCCACCAGCAGAGAACTTGCAACTAATGAAAAACTGTTTTTT	CATSRELATNEKLFF
-	TRBV20-1	TRBJ1-2	-	TGCAGTGCCCCTGTGGGCCTCCGGGCATATGGCTACACCTTC	CSAPVGLRAYGYTF
few	TRBV6-1	TRBJ1-5	-	TGTGCCAGCGCAAGGGGAGGGATATTAAGCAATCAGCCCCAGCATTTT	CASARGGILSNQPQHF
-	TRBV19	TRBJ1-5	-	TGTGCCAGTAATGTCGGGGGCGGCGGGAATCAGCCCCAGCATTTT	CASNVGGGGNQPQHF
many	TRBV6-9	TRBJ1-5	-	TGTGCCAGCAGTTCACAGGGACGCAATCAGCCCCAGCATTTT	CASSSQGRNQPQHF
-	TRBV18	TRBJ2-3	-	TGTGCCAGCTCACCTTTGGGGGACACAGATACGCAGTATTTT	CASSPLGDTDTQYF
many	TRBV12-3/TRBV12-4	TRBJ2-1	-	TGTGCCAGCAGTTTAGTTAGGCAGGGGGGACCCAATGAGCAGTTCTTC	CASSLVRQGGPNEQFF
-	TRBV7-2	TRBJ1-4	-	TGTGCCAGCAGCCTCTATAGGTCAACTAATGAAAAACTGTTTTTT	CASSLYRSTNEKLFF
few	TRBV29-1	TRBJ2-5	-	TGCAGCGTTGGAATCGGGCTAGAGACCCAGTACTTC	CSVGIGLETQYF
many	TRBV28	TRBJ1-2	-	TGTGCCAGCAGTTTAATAGGGGCAAGCTATGGCTACACCTTC	CASSLIGASYGYTF
-	TRBV3-1	TRBJ2-1	TRBD1	TGTGCCAGCAGCCAAGAAGGGGGACAGTTATACAATGAGCAGTTCTTC	CASSQEGGQLYNEQFF
few	TRBV3-1	TRBJ1-6	-	TGTGCCAGCAGCCGAGAGGCCCTTTATAATTCACCCCTCCACTTT	CASSREALYNSPLHF
-	TRBV6-1	TRBJ2-7	-	TGTGCCAGCAGAGAGAGCCGCGGTTTTCGCGAGCAGTACTTC	CASRESRGFREQYF
few	TRBV7-9	TRBJ2-7	-	TGTGCCAGCAGCCCCCCGAGGGGGGGGTCCTCCTACGAGCAGTACTTC	CASSPPRGGSSYEQYF